This T cell receptor (beta chain) was profiled in a study of blood T cell repertoires in COVID-19. At the level of the study: Italy, Spain and the United States were the sources of the convalescent and acute COVID-19 samples. Nucleic acid was either cDNA or gDNA, and it came from T cells, B-cell-depleted T cells, or PBMCs.

Original processing methods: Researchers report that nucleated cell counts were estimated from reference gene primer amplification. The assay was immunoSEQ multiplex PCR, and TCRdb's table has in-frame clones only and misses some. That table is the source of V, J and clone size, and D and trimming were worked out from the DNA. The table has about 90,000 clones, approximately 75% seen once. The CDR3 sequence is 14 residues long. V lost 3 bases and J lost 1, with 12 bases in between. The germline V gene encodes CDR1 SQVTM and CDR2 ANQGSEA. The sample consisted of peripheral blood. The rearrangement uses TRBV29-1 and TRBJ1-1, with D maybe TRBD1 (5 bases). The source is a woman older than 75 with acute or convalescent COVID-19. The chain's CDR3 is CSVDGGEGNTEAFF. In DNA, the CDR3 is TGCAGCGTTGACGGGGGAGAAGGGAACACTGAAGCTTTCTTT.